Each of the 8 T cell receptor beta chains below was sequenced from the same sample in a study of graft-versus-host responses after intestinal transplantation. The method was immunoSEQ multiplex PCR; TCRdb's version includes in-frame clones alone and lacks a portion of them. The sample comprises 55,000 to 70,000 clones, roughly 89% of which are singletons, and about 2.9% rests with the top ten. This material consisted of PBMCs, taken about 120 days after intestinal transplantation. The receptors originated from a human patient who received an intestinal transplant, so some T cells may come from the graft donor.

CDR3 sequence reads: CASSWTSGDTQYF. CDR3 nucleotides: TGCGCCAGCAGCTGGACTAGCGGGGATACGCAGTATTTT. J is TRBJ2-3 and V is TRBV5-1, with 11 bases matching TRBD2. Trimming at V came to 3 bases and at J to 6 bases, leaving 0 bases not matched to a gene. CDR3 length: 13 amino acids. CDR1 is SGHRS and CDR2 is YFSETQ in the germline V gene.

V and J are TRBV19 and TRBJ2-6; TRBD1 matches at 10 bases. CDR1 LNHDA and CDR2 SQIVND come from the germline V gene (reference sequence). Losses at the gene ends were 3 bases for V and 0 bases for J; bases not matched to a gene: 5. This CDR3 comprises 18 residues. The CDR3 DNA reads as TGTGCCAGTAGTATTGGGACAGGGGCCCCCTCTGGGGCCAACGTCCTGACTTTC. It specifies CASSIGTGAPSGANVLTF.

CDR3 DNA: TGTGCCAGCAGTGGGACGGAACCGGGTGAGCAGTACTTC. Its protein is CASSGTEPGEQYF. The chain couples TRBV2 to TRBJ2-7; no clear D gene. Germline assignment: CDR1 SNHLY and CDR2 FYNNEI. Trimming stripped 4 bases from V and 7 bases from J, with 14 bases between. CDR3 length equals 13 residues.

This chain joins TRBV28 and TRBJ2-3, with 8 bases lining up with TRBD2. The V gene end was trimmed by 3 bases and the J gene end by 6 bases; junction bases not matched to a gene: 8. The CDR3 runs 15 residues. From germline, CDR1 is MDHEN and CDR2 SYDVKM. The CDR3 is CASSLWREDGDTQYF. CDR3 nucleotides: TGTGCCAGCAGTTTGTGGCGGGAGGATGGGGATACGCAGTATTTT.

The rearrangement links TRBV28 to TRBJ1-1; D possibly corresponds to TRBD1 (5 bases). The germline V and J ends were trimmed by 3 bases and 0 bases, with 8 bases remaining between them. This CDR3 spans 14 amino acids. Per the germline V gene, CDR1 is MDHEN and CDR2 is SYDVKM. This CDR3 is CASSFRAMNTEAFF. CDR3 nucleotide sequence: TGTGCCAGCAGTTTCAGGGCCATGAACACTGAAGCTTTCTTT.

The chain uses TRBV9 and TRBJ1-2, with TRBD1 matching 7 bases. CDR3 size: 18 residues. Germline values: CDR1 SGDLS, CDR2 YYNGEE. Germline trimming cut 3 bases from V and 4 bases from J; bases unmatched to any gene: 18. The CDR3 nucleotides are TGTGCCAGCAGCGCAAACCCTAACCCAACAGGGGTAACCTATGGCTACACCTTC. The encoded protein is CASSANPNPTGVTYGYTF.

The chain recombines TRBV4-1 with TRBJ2-1; tentatively, D is TRBD2 (5 bases). Germline V gives CDR1 MGHRA, CDR2 YSYEKL. CDR3 length: 16 residues. Trimming removed 7 bases from V and 0 bases from J, with 16 bases in between. The DNA for the CDR3 is TGCGCCAGCACCCCAAGGACGGGGAGCTCCTACAATGAGCAGTTCTTC. This translates into CASTPRTGSSYNEQFF.

The V call is TRBV5-1, the J call TRBJ2-7, with D possibly TRBD1 on 6 matching bases. V was pared by 0 bases and J by 3 bases, with 13 bases between. Germline V gene data show CDR1 as SGHRS and CDR2 as YFSETQ. The CDR3 runs 15 residues. The CDR3 here is CASSLEFGRGYEQYF. For the CDR3, the DNA is TGCGCCAGCAGCTTGGAGTTCGGCAGGGGCTACGAGCAGTACTTC.